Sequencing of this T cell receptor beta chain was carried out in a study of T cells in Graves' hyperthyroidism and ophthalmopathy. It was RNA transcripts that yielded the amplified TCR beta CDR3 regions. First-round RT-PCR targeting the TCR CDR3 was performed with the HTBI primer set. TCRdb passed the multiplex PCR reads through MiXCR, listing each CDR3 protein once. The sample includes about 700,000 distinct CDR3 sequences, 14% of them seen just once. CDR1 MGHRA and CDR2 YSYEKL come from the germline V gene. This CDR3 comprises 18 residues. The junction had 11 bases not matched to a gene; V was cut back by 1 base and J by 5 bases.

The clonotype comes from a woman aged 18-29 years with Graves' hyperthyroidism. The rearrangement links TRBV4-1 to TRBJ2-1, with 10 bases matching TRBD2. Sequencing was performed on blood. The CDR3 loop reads CASSQVRALAGADNEQFF. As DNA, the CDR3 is TGCGCCAGCAGCCAAGTTCGGGCTCTAGCGGGAGCAGACAATGAGCAGTTCTTC.